The clone carrying this T cell receptor beta chain was picked up a small number of times. This entry comes from a study of identical twins. MiXCR, run by TCRdb on the 5' RACE reads, gives a single entry per CDR3 protein. The sample has about 1.7 million distinct CDR3 sequences; under 35% are singletons. The germline V gene has CDR1 ENHRY and CDR2 SYGVKD. The CDR3 extends over 19 amino acids. V lost 5 bases and J lost 2; bases outside the gene matches: 15. The sequence derives from a newborn girl in good health. This rearrangement joins TRBV10-3 to TRBJ2-7, with 13 nucleotides matching TRBD2. Input material: cord blood. CDR3 loop: CAISSLWTSGGIRPYEQYF. The CDR3 region has the DNA TGTGCCATCAGTTCCCTATGGACTAGCGGGGGCATCCGTCCCTACGAGCAGTACTTC.